These T cell receptor beta chains were read from a single sample in a study of cytomegalovirus exposure and HLA in healthy donors. Generated by immunoSEQ multiplex PCR, the TCRdb table keeps only in-frame clones and is missing some. There are fewer than 200,000 clones in the sample; approximately 80% occur only once, and 0.77% lies in the top ten. The sample was PBMCs. Receptors originate from a woman between 18 and 29 years old in good health and CMV-seronegative. Each CDR3 is given with its conserved first and last residue. D genes are given only for firm matches. Rows may omit the clone size; those that give it use once, few, many or a size class.

j_call	d_call	clone_size	v_call	cdr3_aa	cdr3_nt
TRBJ2-7	.	few	TRBV18	CASSRDSGYEQYF	TGTGCCAGCTCGCGGGACAGCGGGTACGAGCAGTACTTC
TRBJ2-7	.	few	TRBV10-3	CASSDDGTPSSEYF	TGTGCCAGCAGTGATGATGGGACACCTAGCTCAGAGTACTTC
TRBJ1-1	.	.	TRBV9	CASSPQQGGTEAFF	TGTGCCAGCAGCCCACAGCAGGGAGGGACTGAAGCTTTCTTT
TRBJ1-4	.	.	TRBV4-3	CASSHFRPGRTNEKLFF	TGCGCCAGCAGCCATTTTCGGCCTGGGAGGACTAATGAAAAACTGTTTTTT
TRBJ2-5	TRBD1	.	TRBV28	CASSLFVSDRGVRETQYF	TGTGCCAGCAGTTTATTCGTTTCCGACAGGGGGGTTCGTGAGACCCAGTACTTC
TRBJ2-7	TRBD2	.	TRBV30	CAWRKTAGPYEQYF	TGTGCCTGGAGAAAAACAGCGGGACCCTACGAGCAGTACTTC
TRBJ1-2	TRBD1	.	TRBV27	CASSSGQGAGYTF	TGTGCCAGCAGTTCGGGACAGGGGGCAGGCTACACCTTC
TRBJ1-4	.	.	TRBV19	CASRGALGKLFF	TGTGCCAGTAGGGGGGCTTTAGGAAAACTGTTTTTT
TRBJ2-3	.	.	TRBV7-7	CASSLGSSGSTDTQYF	TGTGCTAGCAGCTTAGGCTCCAGCGGGAGCACAGATACGCAGTATTTT
TRBJ2-5	TRBD1	.	TRBV27	CASSWTGEKAETQYF	TGTGCCAGCAGCTGGACAGGGGAAAAAGCGGAGACCCAGTACTTC
TRBJ1-5	.	.	TRBV5-8	CASSLTVNQPQHF	TGTGCCAGCAGCTTGACGGTAAATCAGCCCCAGCATTTT
TRBJ2-1	TRBD2	.	TRBV4-2	CASSLGTSSYNEQFF	TGTGCCAGCAGCCTAGGGACTAGTTCGTACAATGAGCAGTTCTTC
TRBJ1-1	TRBD1	.	TRBV7-2	CASSSRTGSDEAFF	TGTGCCAGCAGCTCCAGGACAGGATCGGATGAAGCTTTCTTT
TRBJ2-7	.	.	TRBV18	CASSPEVYEQYF	TGTGCCAGCTCACCAGAGGTCTACGAGCAGTACTTC
TRBJ2-7	.	.	TRBV28	CASSFTGDPYEQYF	TGTGCCAGCAGTTTTACGGGGGACCCCTACGAGCAGTACTTC
TRBJ2-1	TRBD1	.	TRBV13	CASSFSGTGIDEQFF	TGTGCCAGCAGCTTTTCCGGGACAGGGATCGATGAGCAGTTCTTC
TRBJ2-5	TRBD2	.	TRBV29-1	CSVESSFLAGVAETQYF	TGCAGCGTTGAAAGCTCCTTTCTAGCGGGAGTTGCGGAGACCCAGTACTTC
TRBJ1-5	TRBD1	.	TRBV28	CASSSQTGANQPQHF	TGTGCCAGCAGTTCTCAGACAGGGGCCAATCAGCCCCAGCATTTT